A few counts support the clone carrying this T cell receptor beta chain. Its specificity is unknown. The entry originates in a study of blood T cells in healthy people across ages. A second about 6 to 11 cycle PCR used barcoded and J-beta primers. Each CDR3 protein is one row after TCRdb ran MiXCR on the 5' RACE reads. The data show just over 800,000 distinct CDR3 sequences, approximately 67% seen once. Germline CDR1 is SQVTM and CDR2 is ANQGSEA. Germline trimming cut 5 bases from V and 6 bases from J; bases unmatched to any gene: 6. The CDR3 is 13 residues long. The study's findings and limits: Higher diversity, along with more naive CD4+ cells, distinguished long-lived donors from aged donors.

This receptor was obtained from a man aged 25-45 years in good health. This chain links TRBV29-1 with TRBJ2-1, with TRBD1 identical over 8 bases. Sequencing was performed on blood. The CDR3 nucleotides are TGCAGCGTTACCGGACAGGGTATCAATGAGCAGTTCTTC. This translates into CSVTGQGINEQFF.